The clone carrying this T cell receptor beta chain was detected ten times or more. Its antigen is undetermined. Germline V lookup: CDR1 MDHEN, CDR2 SYDVKM. The CDR3 extends over 14 amino acids. V lost 7 bases and J lost 3, with 13 bases in between. TCRdb ran MiXCR on the reads and lists one entry per CDR3 protein. The top ten hold 13% of the sample, which has approximately 310,000 distinct CDR3 sequences, approximately 25% seen once. These data are taken from a study of T cell repertoires in cytomegalovirus infection. Overall study context: In the study, CMV epitopes included recently identified HLA-C-restricted and well-studied HLA-B-restricted ones. Signatures in public TCR beta sequences pointed to both CMV infection and matching HLA type. Study observations and caveats: The ex vivo response showed dominance by HLA-C-restricted CMV-specific TCR beta clonotypes. Summed public TCR beta family frequency identified CMV carriers bearing the relevant HLA.

The V and J genes are TRBV28 and TRBJ2-1, with a weak D call TRBD2 (6 bases). The material sequenced was cultured PBMCs, taken from culture after CMV antigen stimulation. The receptor was derived from a human donor in good health (CMV status not recorded). Some clones in this sample may be carry-over from other donors' samples. Written as DNA, the CDR3 is TGTGCCAGCAAAAAGGAGCGGGTCTACAATGAGCAGTTCTTC. Its translation: CASKKERVYNEQFF.